The TCR beta chain under discussion was sequenced for a study of T cells expressing NK-cell markers. On the study more broadly: In sorted CD3+CD56+NKG2C+, CD3+CD56+NKG2C- and CD3+CD56-NKG2C+ T cells, TCR beta repertoires were obtained. Study-wide findings and caveats: For about six donors, the dominant NKG2C+ clonotypes made up about 1.0-7.5% of their CD8+ T cells.

TCRdb re-analyzed the 5' RACE reads; it lists each CDR3 protein once, without DNA. The table lists 350,000 to 450,000 distinct CDR3 sequences. A word on this clonotype: Its specificity is not known.

The specimen sequenced was blood T cells: a sorted CD56 or NKG2C T cell subset, CD4+ or CD8+ T cells, or bulk PBMC T cells (not recorded which). This TCR came from a man aged 18-75 years in good health.

CDR3 protein: CASSPSTGLIYEQYF. The chain carries TRBV11-1 and TRBJ2-7; TCRdb's D call, TRBD1, is unchecked because there is no DNA. Germline V lookup: CDR1 SGHAT, CDR2 FQDESV (reference sequence). This CDR3 comprises 15 residues.